This T cell receptor (beta chain) was sequenced in a study of tumor-infiltrating lymphocytes in primary liver carcinoma. Germline-derived CDR1 and CDR2 are KGHDR and SFDVKD. The CDR3 consists of 17 residues. About this clonotype: One end of the junction is discordant with germline, which a read error may explain.

Germline DNA was extracted alongside blood RNA, which was obtained from unsorted whole blood. The template, 450 to 650 ng total RNA, yielded TCR beta cDNA made with a constant-region primer. Nested multiplex PCR, run for three rounds with slightly modified ARM-PCR, yielded TCR beta libraries. The study ran its first two PCR rounds for around 10 cycles each, using TRBV1-TRBV30 forward primers and a C-beta reverse primer. TCRdb recomputed calls from the multiplex PCR reads with MiXCR, one row per CDR3 protein. The sample consists of around 170,000 distinct CDR3 sequences, about 60% of them appearing once.

V usage is TRBV24-1 and J usage is TRBJ2-2; 7 nucleotides agree with TRBD2. Material for sequencing was peripheral blood. The TCR originated in a man aged 40-49 years with primary liver carcinoma and hepatitis B virus infection. The CDR3 DNA is TGTGCCACCAGTGATCCCCGGAAAGCGGGGAACACCTGGGAGCTGTTTTTT. Protein sequence: CATSDPRKAGNTWELFF.